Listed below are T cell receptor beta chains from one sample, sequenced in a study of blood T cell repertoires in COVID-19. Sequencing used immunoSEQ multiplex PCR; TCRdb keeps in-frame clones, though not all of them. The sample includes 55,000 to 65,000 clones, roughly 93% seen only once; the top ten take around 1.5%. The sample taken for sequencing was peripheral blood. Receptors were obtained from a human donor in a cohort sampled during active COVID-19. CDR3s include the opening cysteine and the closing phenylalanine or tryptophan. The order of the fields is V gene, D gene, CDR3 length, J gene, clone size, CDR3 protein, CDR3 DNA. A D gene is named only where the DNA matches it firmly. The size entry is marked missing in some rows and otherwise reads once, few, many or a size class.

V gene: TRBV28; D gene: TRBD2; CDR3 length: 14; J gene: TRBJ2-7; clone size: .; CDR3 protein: CASSLGGRATKQYF; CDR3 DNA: TGTGCCAGCAGTTTAGGCGGGAGGGCTACGAAGCAGTACTTC
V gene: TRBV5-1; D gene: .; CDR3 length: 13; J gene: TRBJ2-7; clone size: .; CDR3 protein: CASSLAAGDEQYF; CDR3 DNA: TGCGCCAGCAGCTTGGCCGCAGGGGACGAGCAGTACTTC
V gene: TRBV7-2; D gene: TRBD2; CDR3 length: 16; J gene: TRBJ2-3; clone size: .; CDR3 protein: CASSSGLAGATDTQYF; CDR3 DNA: TGTGCCAGCAGCTCGGGACTAGCGGGCGCCACAGATACGCAGTATTTT
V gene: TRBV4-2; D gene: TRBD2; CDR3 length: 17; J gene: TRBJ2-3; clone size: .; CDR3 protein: CASSQRTSGVNTDTQYF; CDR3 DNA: TGTGCCAGCAGCCAGAGGACTAGCGGGGTTAACACAGATACGCAGTATTTT
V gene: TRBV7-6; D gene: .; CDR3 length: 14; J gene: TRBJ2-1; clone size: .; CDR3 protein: CASTLGNEGNEQFF; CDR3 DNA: TGTGCCAGCACCCTTGGAAACGAGGGCAATGAGCAGTTCTTC
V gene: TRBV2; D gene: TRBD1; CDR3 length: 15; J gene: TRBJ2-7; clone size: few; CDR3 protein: CASSQEGTGGNEQYF; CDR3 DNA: TGTGCCAGCAGCCAAGAAGGGACAGGGGGCAACGAGCAGTACTTC
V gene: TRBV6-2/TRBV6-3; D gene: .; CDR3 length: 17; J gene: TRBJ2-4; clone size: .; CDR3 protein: CASSYLAEGIAKNIQYF; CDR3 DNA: TGTGCCAGCAGTTACTTGGCGGAGGGAATAGCCAAAAACATTCAGTACTTC
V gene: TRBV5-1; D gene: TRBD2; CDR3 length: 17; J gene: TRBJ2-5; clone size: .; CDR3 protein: CASSLGASGRRKETQYF; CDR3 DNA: TGCGCAAGCAGCTTGGGTGCTAGCGGGAGAAGAAAAGAGACCCAGTACTTC
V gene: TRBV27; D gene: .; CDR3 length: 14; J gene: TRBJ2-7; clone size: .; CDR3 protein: CASSLSQGAYEQYF; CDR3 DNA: TGTGCCAGCAGTTTATCCCAGGGCGCCTACGAGCAGTACTTC
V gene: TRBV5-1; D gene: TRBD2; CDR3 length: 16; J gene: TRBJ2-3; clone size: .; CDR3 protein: CASSHNSGRSTDTQYF; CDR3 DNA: TGCGCCAGCAGCCACAATAGCGGGAGGAGCACAGATACGCAGTATTTT
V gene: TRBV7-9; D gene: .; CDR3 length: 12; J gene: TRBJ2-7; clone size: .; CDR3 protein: CASSFGTYEQYF; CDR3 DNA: TGTGCCAGCAGCTTTGGGACTTACGAGCAGTACTTC
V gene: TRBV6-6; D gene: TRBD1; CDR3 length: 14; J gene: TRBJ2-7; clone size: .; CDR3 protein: CASRGTGHPYEQYF; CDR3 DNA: TGTGCCAGCAGGGGGACAGGACATCCCTACGAGCAGTACTTC
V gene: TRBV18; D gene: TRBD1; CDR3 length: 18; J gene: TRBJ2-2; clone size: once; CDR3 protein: CASSQGGRGTANTGELFF; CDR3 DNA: TGTGCCAGCTCACAGGGTGGCAGGGGGACAGCGAACACCGGGGAGCTGTTTTTT
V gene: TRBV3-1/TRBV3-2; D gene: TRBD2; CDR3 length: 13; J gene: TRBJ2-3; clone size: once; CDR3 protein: CASSTRGADTQYF; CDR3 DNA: TGTGCCAGCAGCACCCGGGGGGCAGATACGCAGTATTTT
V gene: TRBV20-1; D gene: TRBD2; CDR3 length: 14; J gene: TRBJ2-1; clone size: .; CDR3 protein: CSASSGRDLNEQFF; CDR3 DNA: TGCAGTGCTAGTAGCGGGAGGGACCTCAATGAGCAGTTCTTC
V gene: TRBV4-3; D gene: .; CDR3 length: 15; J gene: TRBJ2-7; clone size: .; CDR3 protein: CASSQVRGSSYEQYF; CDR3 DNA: TGCGCCAGCAGCCAAGTTCGGGGGAGCTCCTACGAGCAGTACTTC
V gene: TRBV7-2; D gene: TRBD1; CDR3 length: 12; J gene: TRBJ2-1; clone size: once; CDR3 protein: CASSSQGDEQFF; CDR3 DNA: TGTGCCAGCAGCAGCCAGGGGGATGAGCAGTTCTTC
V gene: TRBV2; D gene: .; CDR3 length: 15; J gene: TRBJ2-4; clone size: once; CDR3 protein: CASSASQGSQNIQYF; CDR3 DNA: TGTGCCAGCAGTGCATCACAGGGTTCGCAAAACATTCAGTACTTC
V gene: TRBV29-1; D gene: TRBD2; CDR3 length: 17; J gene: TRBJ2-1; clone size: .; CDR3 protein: CSVETGSGRGSYNEQFF; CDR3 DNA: TGCAGCGTCGAGACGGGTAGCGGGAGAGGCTCCTACAATGAGCAGTTCTTC
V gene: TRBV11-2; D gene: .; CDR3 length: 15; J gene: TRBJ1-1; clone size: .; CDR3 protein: CASSFRSTPNTEAFF; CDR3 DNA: TGTGCCAGCAGCTTCCGCTCCACTCCGAACACTGAAGCTTTCTTT
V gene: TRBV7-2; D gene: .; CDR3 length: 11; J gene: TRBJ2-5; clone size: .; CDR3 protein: CASSPKETQYF; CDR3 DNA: TGTGCCAGCAGCCCCAAAGAGACCCAGTACTTC
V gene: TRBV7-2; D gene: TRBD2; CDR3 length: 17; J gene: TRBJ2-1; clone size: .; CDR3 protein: CASSLFFRGGSGNEQFF; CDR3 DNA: TGTGCCAGCAGCTTATTTTTTAGGGGCGGGAGTGGCAATGAGCAGTTCTTC
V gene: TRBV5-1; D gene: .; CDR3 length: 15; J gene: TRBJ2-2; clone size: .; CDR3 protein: CASSLMDRNTGELFF; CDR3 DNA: TGCGCCAGCAGCTTGATGGACAGGAACACCGGGGAGCTGTTTTTT
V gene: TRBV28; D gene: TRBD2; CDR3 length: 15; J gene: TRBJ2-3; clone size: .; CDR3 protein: CASRGGTSVTDTQYF; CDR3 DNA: TGTGCCAGCAGGGGGGGGACTAGCGTCACAGATACGCAGTATTTT
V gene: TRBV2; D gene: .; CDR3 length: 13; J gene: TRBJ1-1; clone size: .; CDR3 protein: CASSRPPNTEAFF; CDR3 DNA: TGTGCCAGCTCCAGGCCACCGAACACTGAAGCTTTCTTT
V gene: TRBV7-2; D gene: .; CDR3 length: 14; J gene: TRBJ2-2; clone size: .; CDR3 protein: CASSSVGAGGELFF; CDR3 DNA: TGTGCCAGCAGCTCCGTGGGGGCGGGCGGGGAGCTGTTTTTT
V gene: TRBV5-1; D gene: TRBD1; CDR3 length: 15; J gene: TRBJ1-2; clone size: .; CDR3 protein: CASSYSGGAISGYTF; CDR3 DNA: TGCGCCAGCAGCTACTCAGGGGGCGCCATCTCTGGCTACACCTTC
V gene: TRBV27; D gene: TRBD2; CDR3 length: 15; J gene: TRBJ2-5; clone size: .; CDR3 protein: CASRPLAGGGETQYF; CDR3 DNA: TGTGCCAGCAGACCTCTAGCGGGAGGAGGAGAGACCCAGTACTTC
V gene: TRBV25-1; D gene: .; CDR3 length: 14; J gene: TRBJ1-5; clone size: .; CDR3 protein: CASRETGWNQPQHF; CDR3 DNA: TGTGCCAGCAGGGAGACAGGATGGAATCAGCCCCAGCATTTT
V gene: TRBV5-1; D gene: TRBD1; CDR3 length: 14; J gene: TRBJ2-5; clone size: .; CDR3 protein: CASSRQGAGETQYF; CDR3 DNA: TGCGCCAGCAGCCGACAGGGGGCGGGTGAGACCCAGTACTTC
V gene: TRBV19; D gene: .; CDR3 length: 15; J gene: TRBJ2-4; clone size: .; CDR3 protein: CASSIIGDTKNIQYF; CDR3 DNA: TGTGCCAGTAGTATTATTGGAGATACCAAAAACATTCAGTACTTC
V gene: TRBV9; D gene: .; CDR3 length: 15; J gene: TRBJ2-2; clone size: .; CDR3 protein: CASSVTERNTGELFF; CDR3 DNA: TGTGCCAGCAGCGTAACAGAAAGAAACACCGGGGAGCTGTTTTTT
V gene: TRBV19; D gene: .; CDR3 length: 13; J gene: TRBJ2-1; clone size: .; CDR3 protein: CASSIGEYNEQFF; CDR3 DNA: TGTGCCAGTAGTATTGGAGAGTACAATGAGCAGTTCTTC
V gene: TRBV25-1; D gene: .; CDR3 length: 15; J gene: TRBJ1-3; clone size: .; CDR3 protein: CASSVGVSSGNTIYF; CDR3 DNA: TGTGCCAGCAGTGTCGGGGTAAGCTCTGGAAACACCATATATTTT
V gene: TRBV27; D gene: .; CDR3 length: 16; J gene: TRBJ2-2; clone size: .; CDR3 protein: CASSPWTIANTGELFF; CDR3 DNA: TGTGCCAGCAGTCCCTGGACTATCGCGAACACCGGGGAGCTGTTTTTT
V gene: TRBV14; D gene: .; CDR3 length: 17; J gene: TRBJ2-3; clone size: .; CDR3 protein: CASSQERGYLVTDTQYF; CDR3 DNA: TGTGCCAGCAGCCAAGAACGGGGGTATCTGGTGACAGATACGCAGTATTTT
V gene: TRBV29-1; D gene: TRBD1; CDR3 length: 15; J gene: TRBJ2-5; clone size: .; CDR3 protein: CSVAPGQGGKETQYF; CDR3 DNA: TGCAGCGTTGCTCCGGGACAGGGGGGCAAGGAGACCCAGTACTTC
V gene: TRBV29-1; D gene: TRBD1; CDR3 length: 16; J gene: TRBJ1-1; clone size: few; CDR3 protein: CSVFGTGGLMNTEAFF; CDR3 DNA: TGCAGCGTGTTTGGGACAGGGGGCCTCATGAACACTGAAGCTTTCTTT
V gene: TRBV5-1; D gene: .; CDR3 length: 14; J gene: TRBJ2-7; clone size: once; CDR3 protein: CASSLDPSTYEQYF; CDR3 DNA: TGCGCCAGCAGCTTGGACCCTTCTACTTACGAGCAGTACTTC
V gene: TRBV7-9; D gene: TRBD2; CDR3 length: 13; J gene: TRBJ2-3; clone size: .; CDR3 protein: CASSGGRADTQYF; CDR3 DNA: TGTGCCAGCAGCGGCGGGAGGGCGGATACGCAGTATTTT
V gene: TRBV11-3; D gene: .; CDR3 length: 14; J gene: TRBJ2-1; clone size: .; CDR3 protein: CASSKQGEGDEQFF; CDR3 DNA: TGTGCCAGCAGCAAGCAGGGCGAGGGGGATGAGCAGTTCTTC
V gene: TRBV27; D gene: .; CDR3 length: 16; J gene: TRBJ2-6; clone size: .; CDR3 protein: CASSLSSGSGANVLTF; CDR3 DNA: TGTGCCAGCAGTTTATCGTCAGGGTCGGGGGCCAACGTCCTGACTTTC
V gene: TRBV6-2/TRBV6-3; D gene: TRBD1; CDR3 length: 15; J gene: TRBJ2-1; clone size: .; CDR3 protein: CASSSGGQGKSEQFF; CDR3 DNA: TGTGCCAGCAGTTCCGGGGGACAGGGCAAGAGTGAGCAGTTCTTC
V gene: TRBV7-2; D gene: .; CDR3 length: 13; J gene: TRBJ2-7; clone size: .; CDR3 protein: CASSSPLVGEQYF; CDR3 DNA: TGTGCCAGCAGCTCCCCCCTAGTTGGCGAGCAGTACTTC
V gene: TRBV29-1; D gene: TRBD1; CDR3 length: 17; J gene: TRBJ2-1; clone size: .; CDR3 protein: CSVEDLQGASSYNEQFF; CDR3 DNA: TGCAGCGTTGAAGACCTACAGGGGGCAAGCTCCTACAATGAGCAGTTCTTC
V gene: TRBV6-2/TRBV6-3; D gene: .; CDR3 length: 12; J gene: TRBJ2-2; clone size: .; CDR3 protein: CASSYTTGELFF; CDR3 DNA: TGTGCCAGCAGTTATACAACCGGGGAGCTGTTTTTT
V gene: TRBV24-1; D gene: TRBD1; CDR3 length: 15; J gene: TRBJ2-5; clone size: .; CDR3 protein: CATSDLGTGGETQYF; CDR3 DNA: TGTGCCACCAGTGATTTAGGGACAGGAGGCGAGACCCAGTACTTC
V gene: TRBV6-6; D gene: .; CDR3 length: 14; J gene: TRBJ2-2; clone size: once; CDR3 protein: CASSYSGPLGELFF; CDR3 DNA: TGTGCCAGCAGTTACTCGGGCCCCCTAGGGGAGCTGTTTTTT
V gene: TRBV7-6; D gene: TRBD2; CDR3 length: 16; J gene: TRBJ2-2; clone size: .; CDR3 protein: CASSLAAGAGAGELFF; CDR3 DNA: TGTGCCAGCAGCTTAGCAGCGGGAGCGGGCGCCGGGGAGCTGTTTTTT
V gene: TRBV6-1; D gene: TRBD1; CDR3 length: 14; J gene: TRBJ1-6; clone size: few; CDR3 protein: CASSEGQGKSPLHF; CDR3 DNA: TGTGCCAGCAGTGAAGGACAGGGGAAATCACCCCTCCACTTT
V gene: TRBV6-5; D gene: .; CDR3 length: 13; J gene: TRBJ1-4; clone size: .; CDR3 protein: CASRQTGLEKLFF; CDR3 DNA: TGTGCCAGCAGACAAACAGGGTTAGAAAAACTGTTTTTT
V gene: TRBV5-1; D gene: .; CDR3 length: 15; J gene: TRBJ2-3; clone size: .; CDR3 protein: CASSLMGQSTDTQYF; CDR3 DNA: TGCGCCAGCAGCTTGATGGGACAAAGCACAGATACGCAGTATTTT
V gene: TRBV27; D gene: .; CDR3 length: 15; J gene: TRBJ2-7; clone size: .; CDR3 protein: CASSFVLSNSYEQYF; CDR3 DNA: TGTGCCAGCAGTTTCGTACTTTCGAACTCCTACGAGCAGTACTTC
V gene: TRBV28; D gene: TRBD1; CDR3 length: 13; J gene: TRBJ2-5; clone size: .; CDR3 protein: CASSSGQQETQYF; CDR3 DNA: TGTGCCAGCAGTTCGGGACAGCAAGAGACCCAGTACTTC
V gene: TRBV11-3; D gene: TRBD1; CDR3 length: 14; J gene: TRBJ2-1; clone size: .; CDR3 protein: CASSGQGFYNEQFF; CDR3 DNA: TGTGCCAGCAGTGGACAGGGGTTCTACAATGAGCAGTTCTTC